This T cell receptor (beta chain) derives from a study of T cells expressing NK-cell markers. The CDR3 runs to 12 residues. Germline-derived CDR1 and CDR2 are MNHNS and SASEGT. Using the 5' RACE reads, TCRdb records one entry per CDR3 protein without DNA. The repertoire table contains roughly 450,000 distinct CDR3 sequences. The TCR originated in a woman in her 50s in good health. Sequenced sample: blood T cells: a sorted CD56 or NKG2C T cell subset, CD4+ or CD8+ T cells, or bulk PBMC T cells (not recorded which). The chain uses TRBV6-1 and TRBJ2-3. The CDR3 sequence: CASHKAADTQYF.